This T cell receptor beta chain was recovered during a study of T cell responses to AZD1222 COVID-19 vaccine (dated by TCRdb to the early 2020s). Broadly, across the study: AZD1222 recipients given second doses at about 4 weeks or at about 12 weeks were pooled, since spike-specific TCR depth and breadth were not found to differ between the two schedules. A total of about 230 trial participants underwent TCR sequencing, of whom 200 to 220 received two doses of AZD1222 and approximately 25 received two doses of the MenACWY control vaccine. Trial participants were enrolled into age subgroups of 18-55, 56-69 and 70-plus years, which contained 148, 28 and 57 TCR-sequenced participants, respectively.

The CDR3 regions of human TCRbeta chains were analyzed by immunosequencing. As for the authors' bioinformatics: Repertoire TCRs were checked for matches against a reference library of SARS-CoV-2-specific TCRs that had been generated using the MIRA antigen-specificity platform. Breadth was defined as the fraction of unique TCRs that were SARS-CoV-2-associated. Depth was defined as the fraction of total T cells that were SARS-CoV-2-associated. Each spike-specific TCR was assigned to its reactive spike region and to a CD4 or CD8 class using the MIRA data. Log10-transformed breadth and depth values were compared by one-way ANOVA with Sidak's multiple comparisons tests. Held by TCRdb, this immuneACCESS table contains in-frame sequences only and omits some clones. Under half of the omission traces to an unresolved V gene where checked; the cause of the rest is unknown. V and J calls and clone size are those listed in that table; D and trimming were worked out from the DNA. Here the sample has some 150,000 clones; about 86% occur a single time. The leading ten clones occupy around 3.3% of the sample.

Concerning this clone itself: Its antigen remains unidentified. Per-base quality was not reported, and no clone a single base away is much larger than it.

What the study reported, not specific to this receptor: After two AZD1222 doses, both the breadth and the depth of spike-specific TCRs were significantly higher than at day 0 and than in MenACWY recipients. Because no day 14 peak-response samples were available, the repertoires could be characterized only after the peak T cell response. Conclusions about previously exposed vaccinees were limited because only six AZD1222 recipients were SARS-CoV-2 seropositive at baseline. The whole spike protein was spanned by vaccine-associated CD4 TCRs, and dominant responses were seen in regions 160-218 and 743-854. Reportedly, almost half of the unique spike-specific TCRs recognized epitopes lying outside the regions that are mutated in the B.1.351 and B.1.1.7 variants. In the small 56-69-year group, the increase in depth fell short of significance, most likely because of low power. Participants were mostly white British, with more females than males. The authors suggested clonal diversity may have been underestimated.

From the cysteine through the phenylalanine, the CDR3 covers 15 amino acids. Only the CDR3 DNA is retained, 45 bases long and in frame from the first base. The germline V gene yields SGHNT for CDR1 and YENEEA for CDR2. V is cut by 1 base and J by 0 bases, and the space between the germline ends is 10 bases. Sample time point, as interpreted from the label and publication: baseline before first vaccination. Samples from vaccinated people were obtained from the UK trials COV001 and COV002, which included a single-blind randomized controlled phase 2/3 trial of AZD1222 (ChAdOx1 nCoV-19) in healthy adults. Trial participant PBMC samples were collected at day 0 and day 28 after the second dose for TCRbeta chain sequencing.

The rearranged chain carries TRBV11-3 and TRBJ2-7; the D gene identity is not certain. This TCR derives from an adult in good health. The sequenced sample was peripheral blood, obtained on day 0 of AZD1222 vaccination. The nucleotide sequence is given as TGTGCCAGCAGCTTAGCTCCAGACCTCTCCTACGAGCAGTACTTC. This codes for CASSLAPDLSYEQYF.